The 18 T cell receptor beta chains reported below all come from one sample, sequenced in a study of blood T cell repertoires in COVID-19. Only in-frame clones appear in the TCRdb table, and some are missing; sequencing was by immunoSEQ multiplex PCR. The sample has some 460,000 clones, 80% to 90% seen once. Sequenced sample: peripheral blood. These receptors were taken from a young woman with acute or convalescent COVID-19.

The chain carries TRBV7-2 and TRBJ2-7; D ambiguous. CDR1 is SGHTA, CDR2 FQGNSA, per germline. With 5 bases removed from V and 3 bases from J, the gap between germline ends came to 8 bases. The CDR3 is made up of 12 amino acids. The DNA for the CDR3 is TGTGCCAGCAGCCAGAACCACTACGAGCAGTACTTC. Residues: CASSQNHYEQYF.

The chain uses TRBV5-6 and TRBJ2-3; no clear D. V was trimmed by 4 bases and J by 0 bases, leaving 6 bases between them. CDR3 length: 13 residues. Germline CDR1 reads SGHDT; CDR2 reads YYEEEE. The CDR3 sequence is CASSQISTDTQYF. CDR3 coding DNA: TGTGCCAGCAGCCAAATTAGCACAGATACGCAGTATTTT.

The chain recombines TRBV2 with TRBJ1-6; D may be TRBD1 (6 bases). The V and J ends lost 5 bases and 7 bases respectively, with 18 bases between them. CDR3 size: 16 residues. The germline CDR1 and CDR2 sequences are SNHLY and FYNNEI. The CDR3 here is CASSSQGGRGNSPLHF. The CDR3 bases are TGTGCCAGCAGTAGCCAGGGCGGTAGGGGGAATTCACCCCTCCACTTT.

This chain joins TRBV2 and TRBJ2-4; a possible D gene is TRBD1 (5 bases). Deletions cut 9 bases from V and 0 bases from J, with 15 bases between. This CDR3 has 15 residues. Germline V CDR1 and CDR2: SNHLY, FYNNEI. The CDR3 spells CASATANLAKNIQYF. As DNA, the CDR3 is TGTGCCAGTGCGACAGCAAACCTAGCCAAAAACATTCAGTACTTC.

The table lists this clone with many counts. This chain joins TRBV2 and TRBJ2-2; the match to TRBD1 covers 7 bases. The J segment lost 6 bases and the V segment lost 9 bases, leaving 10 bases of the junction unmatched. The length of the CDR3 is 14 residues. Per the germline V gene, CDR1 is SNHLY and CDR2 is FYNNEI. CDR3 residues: CASVGGAWAGELFF. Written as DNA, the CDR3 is TGTGCCAGTGTAGGGGGCGCTTGGGCCGGGGAGCTGTTTTTT. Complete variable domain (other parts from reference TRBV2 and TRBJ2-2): EPEVTQTPSHQVTQMGQEVILRCVPISNHLYFYWYRQILGQKVEFLVSFYNNEISEKSEIFDDQFSVERPDGSNFTLKIRSTKLEDSAMYFCASVGGAWAGELFFGEGSRLTVL.

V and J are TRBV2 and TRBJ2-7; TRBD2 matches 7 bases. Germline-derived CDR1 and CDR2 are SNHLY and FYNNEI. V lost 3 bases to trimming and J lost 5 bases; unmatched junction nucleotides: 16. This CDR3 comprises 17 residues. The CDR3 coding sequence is TGTGCCAGCAGTGAGCCCCCCCCGGGAACGGCGGGGGACGAGCAGTACTTC. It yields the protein CASSEPPPGTAGDEQYF. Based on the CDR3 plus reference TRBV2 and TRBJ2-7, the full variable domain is EPEVTQTPSHQVTQMGQEVILRCVPISNHLYFYWYRQILGQKVEFLVSFYNNEISEKSEIFDDQFSVERPDGSNFTLKIRSTKLEDSAMYFCASSEPPPGTAGDEQYFGPGTRLTVT.

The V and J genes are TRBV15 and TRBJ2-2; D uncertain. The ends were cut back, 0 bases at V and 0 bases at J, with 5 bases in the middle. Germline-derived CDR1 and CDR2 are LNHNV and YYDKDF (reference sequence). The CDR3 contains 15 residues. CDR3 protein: CATSRDMSNTGELFF. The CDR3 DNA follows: TGTGCCACCAGCAGAGATATGTCGAACACCGGGGAGCTGTTTTTT. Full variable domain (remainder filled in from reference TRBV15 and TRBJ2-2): DAMVIQNPRYQVTQFGKPVTLSCSQTLNHNVMYWYQQKSSQAPKLLFHYYDKDFNNEADTPDNFQSRRPNTSFCFLDIRSPGLGDTAMYLCATSRDMSNTGELFFGEGSRLTVL.

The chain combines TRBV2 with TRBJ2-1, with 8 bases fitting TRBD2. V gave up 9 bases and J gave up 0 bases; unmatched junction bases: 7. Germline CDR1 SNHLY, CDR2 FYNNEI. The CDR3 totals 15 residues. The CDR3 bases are TGTGCCAGTGGGCGGGGGGCGAGCTCCTACAATGAGCAGTTCTTC. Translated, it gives CASGRGASSYNEQFF.

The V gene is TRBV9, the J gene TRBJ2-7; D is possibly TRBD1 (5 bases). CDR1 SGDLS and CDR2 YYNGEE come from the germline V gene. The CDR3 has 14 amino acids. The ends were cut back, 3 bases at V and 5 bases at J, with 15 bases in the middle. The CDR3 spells CASSGTPQGNEQYF. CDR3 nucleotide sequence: TGTGCCAGCAGCGGAACCCCCCAGGGTAACGAGCAGTACTTC.

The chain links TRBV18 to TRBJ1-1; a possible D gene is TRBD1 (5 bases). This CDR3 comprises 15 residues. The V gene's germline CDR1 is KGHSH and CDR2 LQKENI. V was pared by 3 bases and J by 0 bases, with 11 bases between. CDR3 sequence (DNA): TGTGCCAGCTCACCTGCGACAGCCTTGAACACTGAAGCTTTCTTT. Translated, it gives CASSPATALNTEAFF.

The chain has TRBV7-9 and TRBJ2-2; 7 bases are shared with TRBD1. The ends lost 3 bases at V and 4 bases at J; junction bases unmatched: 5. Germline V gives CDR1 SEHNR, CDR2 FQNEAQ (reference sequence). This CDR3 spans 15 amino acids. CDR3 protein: CASSFNRGGTGELFF. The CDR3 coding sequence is TGTGCCAGCAGCTTCAACAGGGGTGGCACCGGGGAGCTGTTTTTT.

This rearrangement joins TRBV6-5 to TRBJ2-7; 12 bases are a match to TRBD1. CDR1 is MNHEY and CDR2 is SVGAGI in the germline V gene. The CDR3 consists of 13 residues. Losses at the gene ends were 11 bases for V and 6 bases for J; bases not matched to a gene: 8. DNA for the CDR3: TGTGCCGCAACCGGGACAGGGGGCGGCGAGCAGTACTTC. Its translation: CAATGTGGGEQYF.

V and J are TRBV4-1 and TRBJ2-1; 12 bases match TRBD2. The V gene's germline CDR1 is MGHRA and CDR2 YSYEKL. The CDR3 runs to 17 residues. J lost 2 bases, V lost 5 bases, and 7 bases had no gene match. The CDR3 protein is CASSGTLAGGTYNEQFF. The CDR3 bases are TGCGCCAGCAGCGGGACACTAGCGGGGGGTACCTACAATGAGCAGTTCTTC.

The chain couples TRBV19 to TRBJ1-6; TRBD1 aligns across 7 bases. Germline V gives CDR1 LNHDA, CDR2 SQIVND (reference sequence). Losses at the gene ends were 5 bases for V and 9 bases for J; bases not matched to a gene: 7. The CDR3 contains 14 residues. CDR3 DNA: TGTGCCAGTAGTCCCGGGACAGTTGTTTCACCCCTCCACTTT. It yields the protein CASSPGTVVSPLHF.

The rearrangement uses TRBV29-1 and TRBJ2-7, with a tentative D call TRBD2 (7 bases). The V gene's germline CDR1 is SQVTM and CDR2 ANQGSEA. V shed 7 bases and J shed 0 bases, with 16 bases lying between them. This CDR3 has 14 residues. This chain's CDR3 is CSAKGGGGSYEQYF. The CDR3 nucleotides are TGCAGCGCCAAAGGGGGAGGGGGCTCCTACGAGCAGTACTTC.

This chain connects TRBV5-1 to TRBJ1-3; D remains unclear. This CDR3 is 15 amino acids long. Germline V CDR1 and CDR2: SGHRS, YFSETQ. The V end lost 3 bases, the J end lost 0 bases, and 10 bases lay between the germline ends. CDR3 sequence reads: CASSSTRDSGNTIYF. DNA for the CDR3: TGCGCCAGCAGCTCCACCCGCGACTCTGGAAACACCATATATTTT. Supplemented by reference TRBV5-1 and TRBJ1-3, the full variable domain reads KAGVTQTPRYLIKTRGQQVTLSCSPISGHRSVSWYQQTPGQGLQFLFEYFSETQRNKGNFPGRFSGRQFSNSRSEMNVSTLELGDSALYLCASSSTRDSGNTIYFGEGSWLTVV.

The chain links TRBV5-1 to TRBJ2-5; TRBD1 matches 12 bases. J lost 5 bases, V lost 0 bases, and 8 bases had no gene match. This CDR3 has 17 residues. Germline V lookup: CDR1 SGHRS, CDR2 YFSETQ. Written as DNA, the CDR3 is TGCGCCAGCAGCTTGGCCACGGGACAGGGGGCTGAGGAGACCCAGTACTTC. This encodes CASSLATGQGAEETQYF.

The CDR3 region is CASSLVPADTQYF. The DNA for the CDR3 is TGTGCCAGCAGCTTAGTTCCGGCAGATACGCAGTATTTT. The chain couples TRBV11-2 to TRBJ2-3; no reliable D call. Germline CDR1 and CDR2: SGHAT and FQNNGV. The CDR3 sequence is 13 residues long. The V end was cut by 1 base, the J end by 4 bases, with 6 bases between.